A single sample gave rise to the 9 T cell receptor beta chains below, sequenced in a study of beta chain features in type 1 diabetes. The study's findings and limits: Shortening that was moderate but significant affected the TCRB CDR3s of Type 1 diabetes patients in all four CD4+ subsets.

The study reverse transcribed the entire isolated RNA, so it sequenced expressed TCRB transcripts. Here immunoSEQ multiplex PCR was the method, and the copy in TCRdb shows in-frame clones only, minus some. This table has some 660,000 clones, about an eighth appearing once. No antigen is known for these receptors. Sequenced input: naive CD4+ T cells from blood. Receptors originate from a man between 18 and 35 years old with type 1 diabetes.

The chain has TRBV28 and TRBJ2-3, with D maybe TRBD1 (5 bases). Trimming left V 6 bases short and J 2 bases short, with 12 bases between. This CDR3 comprises 14 residues. Germline V lookup: CDR1 MDHEN, CDR2 SYDVKM. DNA of the CDR3: TGTGCCAGCAGGGGGCCTCCTATCACAGATACGCAGTATTTT. Translation gives CASRGPPITDTQYF.

This clone was seen a handful of times. The CDR3 bases are TGCGCCAGCAGTTACCGGGACAGATACTTTAATGAGCAGTTCTTC. Its protein product is CASSYRDRYFNEQFF. This chain uses TRBV5-1 with TRBJ2-1; 7 bases are shared with TRBD1. Germline CDR1 SGHRS, CDR2 YFSETQ. This CDR3 region has 15 residues. J gave up 7 bases and V 5 bases, and 12 bases lay outside the gene matches.

The V and J genes are TRBV7-2 and TRBJ2-3; TRBD2 matches at 8 bases. CDR1 and CDR2 (germline): SGHTA, FQGNSA. The CDR3 spans 15 residues. The V gene end was trimmed by 7 bases and the J gene end by 3 bases; junction bases not matched to a gene: 9. The CDR3 sequence is CASTRSGSPTDTQYF. DNA for the CDR3: TGTGCCAGCACCAGAAGCGGGAGTCCTACAGATACGCAGTATTTT.

This clone has a handful of counts. The chain uses TRBV6-5 and TRBJ2-5, with TRBD2 as a possible D gene (6 bases). The CDR3 is made up of 14 amino acids. The V and J ends lost 1 base and 4 bases respectively, with 10 bases between them. Germline V CDR1 and CDR2: MNHEY, SVGAGI. CDR3 region: CASSYWGLGETQYF. The CDR3 DNA is TGTGCCAGCAGTTACTGGGGACTCGGAGAGACCCAGTACTTC.

The chain is built from TRBV2 and TRBJ1-4, with 7 bases that match TRBD1. V gave up 2 bases and J gave up 6 bases; unmatched junction bases: 6. This CDR3 contains 15 residues. The germline CDR1 and CDR2 sequences are SNHLY and FYNNEI. CDR3 DNA sequence: TGTGCCAGCAGTGAATTCGACAGGGTCTATGAAAAACTGTTTTTT. Translating it yields CASSEFDRVYEKLFF. Filled out from reference TRBV2 and TRBJ1-4, the complete variable domain reads EPEVTQTPSHQVTQMGQEVILRCVPISNHLYFYWYRQILGQKVEFLVSFYNNEISEKSEIFDDQFSVERPDGSNFTLKIRSTKLEDSAMYFCASSEFDRVYEKLFFGSGTQLSVL.

This clone was detected only a few times. The CDR3 protein is CASSWSIERLSYEQYF. The CDR3 nucleotides read TGTGCCAGCAGCTGGAGTATAGAGAGACTCTCCTACGAGCAGTACTTC. The V call is TRBV5-6, the J call TRBJ2-7, with D unresolved. The CDR3 length is 16 residues. Trimming took off 3 bases at V and 0 bases at J, with 16 bases between the two ends. CDR1 is SGHDT and CDR2 is YYEEEE in the germline V gene.

This clone occurred a few times. This chain connects TRBV20-1 to TRBJ2-5; no definite D call. The V and J ends lost 8 bases and 4 bases respectively, with 8 bases between them. Germline V gene sequence: CDR1 DFQATT, CDR2 SNEGSKA (reference sequence). This CDR3 has 10 residues. The CDR3 loop is CSPGAETQYF. DNA for the CDR3: TGCAGTCCTGGAGCAGAGACCCAGTACTTC.

This clone was counted a few times. This chain joins TRBV7-3 and TRBJ2-3, with TRBD2 as a possible D gene (5 bases). The CDR3 contains 12 residues. The V end was cut by 2 bases, the J end by 10 bases, with 10 bases between. The germline gives CDR1 SGHTA, CDR2 FQGTGA. CDR3 nucleotide sequence: TGTGCCAGCAGCTTAGGACTTTTGCCGCAGTATTTT. It encodes CASSLGLLPQYF.

This sequence joins TRBV30 and TRBJ2-7; TRBD2 agrees at 12 bases. V dropped 2 bases and J dropped 2; count of bases not matched to a gene: 13. CDR3 size: 18 residues. Germline CDR1 reads GTSNPN; CDR2 reads SVGIG (reference sequence). The CDR3 nucleotides are TGTGCCTGGAGTATAGCTAGCGGGGGGGGCCGAGCCCCCTACGAGCAGTACTTC. Translating gives CAWSIASGGGRAPYEQYF.